This entry is about one T cell receptor beta chain. Its antigen is unknown. The record has no base qualities; no much larger clone is one base away. This sample stems from a study of blood T cell repertoires in COVID-19 (dated by TCRdb to the early 2020s). Concerning the study at large: The collaborator samples originated in the United States, Italy and Spain and spanned the acute and convalescent phases of COVID-19. The material from the prospective study consisted of cDNA or gDNA derived from T cells, B-cell-depleted T cells, or PBMCs. Subjects who had been exposed to COVID-19, were actively infected with it, or had recovered from it provided the deeply sampled blood TCRbeta repertoires that made up the dataset. The samples were drawn from the first 160 participants of the ongoing ImmuneRACE study and from 950 to 1,500 subjects provided by 6 global collaborators. The repertoires were made available in a free public database intended to serve as a resource for research on the immune response to SARS-CoV-2. The sample metadata nearly always contained a de-identified subject ID, COVID-19 status, age in years and sex. HLA class I and class II types, where available, came from metadata supplied by the sample provider rather than from assay-based typing.

Study-wide conclusions, independent of this receptor: How much clinical and demographic metadata was included differed by source and by participant, and the metadata was provided uncurated.

The V and J ends are trimmed by 6 bases and 2 bases, leaving 19 bases between them. CDR1 MDHEN and CDR2 SYDVKM were looked up in the germline V gene. Counted from cysteine to phenylalanine, this CDR3 has 17 amino acids. Left in the record is the CDR3 DNA by itself, 51 bases read in frame from the first base. In the prospective study, participants were roughly 18 to 95 years old, resided in 24 geographic areas of the United States, and were enrolled through a virtual design. To assign participants to cohorts, the prospective study relied on clinical history that participants themselves reported in a screening survey and a study questionnaire. Recovered participants in ImmuneRACE Cohort 3 were defined as having two consecutive negative NP/OP PCR tests, clearance from a healthcare professional, or resolution of symptoms. In the prospective study, whole blood, serum and a nasopharyngeal or oropharyngeal swab were collected from each participant by mobile phlebotomists. Prospective study participants could optionally give additional blood draws and questionnaires over an approximately two-month period. Before DNA extraction, blood samples from the prospective study were shipped at room temperature or frozen.

TCRbeta CDR3 regions were amplified from genomic DNA using the immunoSEQ Assay, a bias-controlled multiplex PCR. Per the original workflow: The number of nucleated cells in each sample was estimated by amplification of reference gene primers within the assay. To quantify the absolute abundance of each unique TCRbeta CDR3 rearrangement, sequence reads were collapsed and filtered. For each sample, productive Simpson clonality was calculated as the square root of Simpson's diversity index over productive rearrangements. TCRdb carries this immuneACCESS record with in-frame sequences only. Its versions omit some clonotypes, under half of them owing to an unresolved V gene in the studies checked, with the rest unexplained. That table is the source of V, J and clone size, and D and trimming were worked out from the DNA. For this sample the table gives 250,000 to 350,000 clones, of which around 85% were detected only once. Clones ranked in the top ten supply about 2.5% of the sample.

The chain employs TRBV28 and TRBJ2-2, with TRBD1 perhaps the D gene, on 5 matching bases. The sequence came from a woman between 45 and 65 years old who had recovered from COVID-19. Sequencing input: PBMCs or T cells enriched from blood (not recorded which). For the CDR3, the sequence is CASSHLGSTVNTGELFF. At the DNA level, the sequence is TGTGCCAGCAGCCATCTCGGGTCGACAGTTAACACCGGGGAGCTGTTTTTT.